A selection of T cell receptor beta chains follows, all from one sample in a study of response to subunit inactivated influenza vaccine. TCRdb reprocessed the RT-PCR reads with MiXCR, giving one entry per CDR3 protein. In the table there are some 480,000 distinct CDR3 sequences, 9.5% to 13% of which are singletons. Sample: PBMCs from blood, taken roughly 45 days after vaccination. The origin of the receptors is a man aged 50-59 years who received an inactivated influenza vaccine. CDR3s include the opening cysteine and the closing phenylalanine or tryptophan.

V gene,J gene,CDR3 protein
TRBV5-1,TRBJ2-1,CASSLAYSGPYNEQFF
TRBV10-3,TRBJ2-3,CAISGKASAEAQYF
TRBV5-1,TRBJ2-4,CASTSGDLAKNIQYF
TRBV12-3/TRBV12-4,TRBJ2-1,CASSPLGGGLRNEQFF
TRBV20-1,TRBJ1-1,CSARQGRTEAFF
TRBV7-2,TRBJ2-5,CASSLANIQETQYF
TRBV4-1,TRBJ2-3,CASSQGSSPDTQYF
TRBV5-1,TRBJ2-2,CASSYEQTNTGELFF
TRBV7-9,TRBJ2-4,CASSWDALAKNIQYF
TRBV3-1,TRBJ1-1,CASSQGGSFMRDTEAFF
TRBV7-6,TRBJ2-7,CASSSRIGWYEQYF
TRBV4-2,TRBJ2-3,CASSQEVSGRDTHYF
TRBV20-1,TRBJ1-5,CSATRDRDNQPQHF
TRBV11-2,TRBJ2-5,CASSLVRSGGATKETQYF
TRBV7-9,TRBJ1-2,CASSLATGAAGYTF
TRBV6-2/TRBV6-3,TRBJ2-3,CASSYLVAVSPTQYF
TRBV24-1,TRBJ2-5,CATSAGTGGRKTQYF
TRBV20-1,TRBJ2-7,CSATWTGAHEQYF
TRBV15,TRBJ2-5,CATSRKDSEETQYF
TRBV20-1,TRBJ1-1,CSASTGVNIEAFF